The rows below give T cell receptor beta chains drawn from one sample of a study of cytomegalovirus exposure and HLA in healthy donors. Sequencing used immunoSEQ multiplex PCR; TCRdb keeps in-frame clones, though not all of them. This sample has about 140,000 clones, with 76% found just once. Sequenced input: PBMCs. The receptors were sampled from a man aged 35 to 55 in good health and CMV-seronegative. Both conserved end residues are part of each CDR3. A D gene is named only where the DNA matches it firmly. Some rows have no size entry. The others give once, few or many, or a class for an expanded clone.

d_call	cdr3_length	v_call	clone_size	j_call	cdr3_aa	cdr3_nt
-	12	TRBV7-8	once	TRBJ2-5	CASSPGVETQYF	TGTGCCAGCAGCCCAGGGGTAGAGACCCAGTACTTC
TRBD1	16	TRBV27	-	TRBJ1-2	CASSSNRDSNLYGYTF	TGTGCCAGCAGTTCCAACCGGGACAGTAATCTCTATGGCTACACCTTC
TRBD2	13	TRBV6-5	-	TRBJ2-7	CASGPSGLGEQYF	TGTGCCAGCGGACCTAGCGGCTTGGGAGAGCAGTACTTC
-	16	TRBV7-2	once	TRBJ1-3	CASSLAGRISGNAIYF	TGTGCCAGCAGCTTAGCGGGCAGAATATCTGGAAACGCCATATATTTT
TRBD2	13	TRBV7-9	-	TRBJ2-3	CASGLALTDTQYF	TGTGCCAGCGGACTAGCGCTTACAGATACGCAGTATTTT
TRBD2	15	TRBV10-3	-	TRBJ2-1	CAILGGTSGRNEQFF	TGTGCCATCCTGGGGGGAACTAGCGGGAGGAATGAGCAGTTCTTC
TRBD2	15	TRBV6-5	few	TRBJ2-5	CASRRLGAGEETQYF	TGTGCCAGCAGGAGACTGGGAGCGGGAGAGGAGACCCAGTACTTC
TRBD1	15	TRBV19	-	TRBJ1-5	CASIPQGGANQPQHF	TGTGCCAGTATACCCCAGGGGGGAGCCAATCAGCCCCAGCATTTT
TRBD2	17	TRBV11-3	-	TRBJ2-1	CASSLSSLAGGGNEQFF	TGTGCCAGCAGCTTATCCTCTCTAGCGGGGGGGGGCAATGAGCAGTTCTTC
-	15	TRBV19	few	TRBJ1-2	CASRAPGGKDYGYTF	TGTGCCAGTAGAGCCCCGGGGGGCAAGGACTATGGCTACACCTTC
TRBD1	16	TRBV5-1	-	TRBJ2-7	CASSPLSGTGGYEQYF	TGCGCCAGCAGCCCACTCTCCGGGACAGGGGGCTACGAGCAGTACTTC
TRBD1	14	TRBV28	-	TRBJ1-2	CASNPRGLAYGYTF	TGTGCCAGCAACCCTAGGGGGCTCGCCTATGGCTACACCTTC
TRBD1	15	TRBV7-8	-	TRBJ2-1	CASSQWDREDNEQFF	TGTGCCAGCAGTCAATGGGACAGGGAGGACAATGAGCAGTTCTTC
-	17	TRBV28	-	TRBJ2-7	CASRPIEAAFGDYEQYF	TGTGCCAGCAGGCCTATTGAAGCGGCTTTTGGGGACTACGAGCAGTACTTC
TRBD1	17	TRBV2	once	TRBJ2-5	CASSELSLRGTEETQYF	TGTGCCAGCAGTGAACTTAGTCTCCGAGGGACAGAAGAGACCCAGTACTTC
TRBD1	14	TRBV7-9	-	TRBJ2-5	CASSTGTGGETQYF	TGTGCCAGCAGCACCGGGACAGGGGGGGAGACCCAGTACTTC
TRBD1	14	TRBV6-5	-	TRBJ2-5	CASSYAGGQETQYF	TGTGCCAGCAGTTACGCAGGGGGCCAAGAGACCCAGTACTTC
TRBD2	16	TRBV18	-	TRBJ2-3	CASSPNLAGGPDTQYF	TGTGCCAGCTCTCCGAACTTAGCGGGGGGGCCGGATACGCAGTATTTT
TRBD1	16	TRBV15	-	TRBJ2-7	CATSRRTGTVSYEQYF	TGTGCCACCAGCAGAAGGACCGGGACAGTATCCTACGAGCAGTACTTC
-	14	TRBV30	-	TRBJ2-7	CAWSAGGDLYEQYF	TGTGCCTGGAGTGCCGGGGGTGACTTATACGAGCAGTACTTC